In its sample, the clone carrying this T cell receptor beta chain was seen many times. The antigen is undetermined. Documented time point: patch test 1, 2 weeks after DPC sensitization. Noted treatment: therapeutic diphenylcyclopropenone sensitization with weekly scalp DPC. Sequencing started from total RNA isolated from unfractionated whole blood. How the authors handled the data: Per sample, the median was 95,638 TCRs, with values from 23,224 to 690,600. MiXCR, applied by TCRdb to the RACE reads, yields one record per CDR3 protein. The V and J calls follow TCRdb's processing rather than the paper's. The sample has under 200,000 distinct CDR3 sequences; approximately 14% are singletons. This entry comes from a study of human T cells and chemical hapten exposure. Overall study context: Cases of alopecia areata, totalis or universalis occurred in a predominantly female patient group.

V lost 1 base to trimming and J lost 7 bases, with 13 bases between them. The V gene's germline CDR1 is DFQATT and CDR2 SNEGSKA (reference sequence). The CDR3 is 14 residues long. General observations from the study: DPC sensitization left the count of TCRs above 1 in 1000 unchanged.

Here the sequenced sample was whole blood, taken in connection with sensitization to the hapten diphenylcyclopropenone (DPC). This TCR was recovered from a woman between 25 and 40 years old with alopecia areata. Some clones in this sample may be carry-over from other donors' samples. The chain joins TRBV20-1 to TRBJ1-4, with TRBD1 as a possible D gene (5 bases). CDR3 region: CSARVGGDGEKLFF. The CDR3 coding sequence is TGCAGTGCTAGAGTTGGGGGGGACGGTGAAAAACTGTTTTTT.